Ten or more counts support the clone carrying this T cell receptor (beta chain). This specimen includes other DNA sequences encoding the same CDR3. The entry originates in a study of metastatic and nonmetastatic thyroid tumors. Study overall: Across blood and tumor or nodule tissue, repertoires from malignant and benign thyroid patients were compared with one another.

Methods used by the authors: A classifier for distant metastasis in papillary thyroid cancer was constructed using CDR3 differences observed across clinicopathological groups. TCRdb reassembled clones from the PCR reads with MiXCR. The V and J calls, along with clone size, are taken from TCRdb and not from the paper's own processing. The repertoire consists of about 24,000 clones, with approximately 20% occurring once and the leading ten covering over 6.5%. Each patient came to thyroid surgery without any prior treatment (of any kind). Germline-derived CDR1 and CDR2 are ENHRY and SYGVKD. The CDR3 spans 16 residues. V was trimmed by 4 bases and J by 0 bases, leaving 14 bases between them.

The sequence came from a female donor with papillary thyroid cancer or a benign thyroid nodule (not recorded which). Some clones in this sample may be carry-over from other donors' samples. The rearrangement joins TRBV10-3 to TRBJ2-3; the D gene is possibly TRBD1 (6 bases). The sequenced material came from blood. This chain's CDR3 is CAISGADSSSTDTQYF. The DNA for the CDR3 is TGTGCCATCAGTGGCGCGGACAGTTCTAGCACAGATACGCAGTATTTT.